This is a list of T cell receptor beta chains from one sample in a study of cytomegalovirus exposure and HLA in healthy donors. Sequencing was performed with immunoSEQ multiplex PCR; in TCRdb, only in-frame clones are kept and a portion is missing. The sample contains roughly 150,000 clones, about 81% of which appear only once. Sequencing used PBMCs. These receptors came from a man aged 25 to 40 in good health and CMV-seronegative. Each CDR3 is given without its conserved first and last residue.

CDR3	V	J
ASSLSITDTQY	TRBV11-2	TRBJ2-3
ASSPTLTGAYEQY	TRBV5-4	-
ASSPMVSGGSSYEQY	TRBV27	TRBJ2-7
ASSEGGLGETQY	TRBV10-1	TRBJ2-3
ASSLTGGGRGYT	TRBV5-6	TRBJ1-2
ASSLGAGAETQY	TRBV5-6	TRBJ2-5
ASSYSDSYGYT	TRBV6-5	TRBJ1-2
ASSLAGGNNQPQH	TRBV7-2	TRBJ1-5
ASSSPQGVYEQY	TRBV28	TRBJ2-7
ASSLGGGTSRGETQY	TRBV5-4	TRBJ2-5
ASSPFWWAGNTEAF	TRBV28	TRBJ1-1
ASSARTYTGELF	TRBV18	TRBJ2-2
ASSWTGGENSQY	TRBV5-1	TRBJ2-4
ASSPGQTDQPQH	TRBV6-6	TRBJ1-5
ASSILQGVEEKLF	TRBV7-6	TRBJ1-4
ASSPGHSYEQY	TRBV28	TRBJ2-7
AIRLTGRDEQY	TRBV10-3	TRBJ2-7
ASSQDKAGGQPPY	TRBV4-2	TRBJ2-3
ASSSPALAETQY	TRBV7-2	TRBJ2-5
ATLYGSGNEQF	TRBV2	TRBJ2-1
ASSLGTDNEQF	TRBV18	TRBJ2-1
ASRSRGGTGAMETQY	TRBV19	TRBJ2-5
ATTGGGHEQF	TRBV28	TRBJ2-1
ASSLEAGYYEQY	TRBV5-1	TRBJ2-7
AVRGSGTDTQY	TRBV19	TRBJ2-3
ASSETGTANTEAF	TRBV10-2	TRBJ1-1
ASSLAGLAGADEQF	TRBV5-1	-
ASSFLQQGGAYEQY	TRBV27	TRBJ2-7
ASSEQGDTGELF	TRBV6-4	TRBJ2-2
ASSIQGYEKLF	TRBV6-1	TRBJ1-4
ASTSPLAGGWNEQF	TRBV28	TRBJ2-1
ASSPPSGGASNEQF	TRBV18	TRBJ2-1
ASSHGDRRMF	TRBV4-1	TRBJ2-2
ASSYSNRQRNSPLH	TRBV6-5	TRBJ1-6
ASSPDAGTVSYEQY	TRBV5-1	TRBJ2-7
ASSRAPSYEQY	TRBV19	-
ASSFTGINEQF	TRBV6-5	TRBJ2-1
ASSRQLNTEAF	TRBV2	TRBJ1-1
ASRIPGMGEKLF	TRBV2	TRBJ1-4
SVTQGQHQPQH	TRBV29-1	TRBJ1-5
ASSLQGAVETQY	TRBV19	TRBJ2-5
ASSIIGQGGETQY	TRBV19	TRBJ2-5
ATPREGRRAGELF	TRBV15	TRBJ2-2
ASSSQTGGHEQY	TRBV5-1	TRBJ2-7
ASSPTDWAGELF	TRBV5-4	TRBJ2-2
AWSQGADTQY	TRBV30	TRBJ2-3